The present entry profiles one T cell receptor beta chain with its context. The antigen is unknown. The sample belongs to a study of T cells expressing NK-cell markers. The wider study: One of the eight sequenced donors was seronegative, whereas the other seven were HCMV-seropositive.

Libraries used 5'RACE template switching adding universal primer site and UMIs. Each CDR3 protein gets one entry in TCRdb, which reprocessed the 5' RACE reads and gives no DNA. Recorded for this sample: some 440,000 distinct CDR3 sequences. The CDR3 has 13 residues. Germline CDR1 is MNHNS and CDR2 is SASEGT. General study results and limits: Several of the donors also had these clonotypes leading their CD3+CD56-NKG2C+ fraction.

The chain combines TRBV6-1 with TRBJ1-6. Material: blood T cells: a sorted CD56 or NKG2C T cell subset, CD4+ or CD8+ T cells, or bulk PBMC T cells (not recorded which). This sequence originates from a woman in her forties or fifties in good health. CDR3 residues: CASSDLTDSPLHF.